This T cell receptor (beta chain) was documented in a study of neurological immune-mediated disorders. Study-level findings and limits: Patients with HTLV-1-associated myelopathy showed the most TCR clonal expansion. Those with multiple sclerosis showed the least, falling below healthy controls.

To note about this clonotype: The antigen is not known. A read error may be the cause here, since a much bigger clone is one base away.

5'RACE generated cDNA with 10-nucleotide random UMIs. One entry per CDR3 protein results from TCRdb running MiXCR on the 5' RACE reads. The sample has some 60,000 distinct CDR3 sequences, about 2.5% seen once. The CDR3 sequence is 13 residues long. The germline V gene has CDR1 SGHVS and CDR2 FNYEAQ. The V gene lost 5 bases and the J gene lost 8 bases, with 13 bases spanning the gap. This clonotype was obtained from a man in his forties or fifties with multiple sclerosis. What was sequenced was PBMCs. The chain couples TRBV7-6 to TRBJ2-1; D uncertain. The CDR3 spells CASSPSPDDEQFF. CDR3 coding DNA: TGTGCCAGCAGCCCCAGCCCTGATGATGAGCAGTTCTTC.